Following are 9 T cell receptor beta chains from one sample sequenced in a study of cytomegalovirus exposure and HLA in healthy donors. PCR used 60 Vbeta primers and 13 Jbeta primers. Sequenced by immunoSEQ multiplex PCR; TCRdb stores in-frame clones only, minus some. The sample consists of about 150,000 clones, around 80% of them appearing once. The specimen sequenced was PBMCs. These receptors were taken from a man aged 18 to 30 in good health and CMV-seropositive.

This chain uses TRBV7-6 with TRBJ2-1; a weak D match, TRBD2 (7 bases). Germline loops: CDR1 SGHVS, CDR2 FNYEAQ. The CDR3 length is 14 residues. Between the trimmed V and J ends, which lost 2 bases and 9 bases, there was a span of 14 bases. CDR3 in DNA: TGTGCCAGCAGCTTAACTGGGGGGGGCGGTGAGCAGTTCTTC. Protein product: CASSLTGGGGEQFF.

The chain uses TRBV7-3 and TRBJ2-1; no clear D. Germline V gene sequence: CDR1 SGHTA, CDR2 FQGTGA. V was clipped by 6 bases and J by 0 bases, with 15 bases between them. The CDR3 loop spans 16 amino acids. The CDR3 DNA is TGTGCCAGCAGGTTACTTAGAAGTAGCTCCTACAATGAGCAGTTCTTC. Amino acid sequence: CASRLLRSSSYNEQFF.

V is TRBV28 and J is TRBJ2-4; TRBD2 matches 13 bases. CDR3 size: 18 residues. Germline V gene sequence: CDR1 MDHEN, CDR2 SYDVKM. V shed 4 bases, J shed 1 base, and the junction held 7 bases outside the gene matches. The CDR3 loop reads CASSSLGLAGAAKNIQYF. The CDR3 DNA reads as TGTGCCAGCAGTTCGCTAGGACTAGCGGGAGCCGCCAAAAACATTCAGTACTTC.

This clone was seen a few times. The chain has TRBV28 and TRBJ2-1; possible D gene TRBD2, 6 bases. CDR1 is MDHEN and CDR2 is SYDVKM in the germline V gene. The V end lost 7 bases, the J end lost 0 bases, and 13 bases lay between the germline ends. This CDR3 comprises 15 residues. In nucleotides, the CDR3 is TGTGCCAGCAAGAGAGCGACTAGCTCCTACAATGAGCAGTTCTTC. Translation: CASKRATSSYNEQFF.

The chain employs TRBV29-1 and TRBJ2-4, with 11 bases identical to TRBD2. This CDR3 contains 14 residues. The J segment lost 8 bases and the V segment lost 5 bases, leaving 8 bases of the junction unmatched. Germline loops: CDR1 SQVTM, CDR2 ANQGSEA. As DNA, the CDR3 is TGCAGCGTTAAAACTAGCGGGAGATCCGACATTCAGTACTTC. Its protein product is CSVKTSGRSDIQYF.

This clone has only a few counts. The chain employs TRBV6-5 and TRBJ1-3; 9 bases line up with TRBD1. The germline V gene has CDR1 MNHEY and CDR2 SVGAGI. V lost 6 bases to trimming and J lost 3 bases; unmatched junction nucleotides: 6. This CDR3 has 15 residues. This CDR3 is CASRRDRDFGNTIYF. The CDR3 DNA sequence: TGTGCCAGCAGAAGGGACAGGGATTTTGGAAACACCATATATTTT.

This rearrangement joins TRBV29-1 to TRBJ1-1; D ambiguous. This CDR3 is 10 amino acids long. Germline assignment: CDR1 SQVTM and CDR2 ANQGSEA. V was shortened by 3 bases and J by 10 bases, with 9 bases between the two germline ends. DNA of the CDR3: TGCAGCGTTGAGCGGGGAGGAGCTTTCTTT. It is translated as CSVERGGAFF.

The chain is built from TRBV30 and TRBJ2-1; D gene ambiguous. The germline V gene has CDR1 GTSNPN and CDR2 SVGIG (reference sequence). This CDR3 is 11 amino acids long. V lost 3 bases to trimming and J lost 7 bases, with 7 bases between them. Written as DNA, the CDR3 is TGTGCCTGGAGCCCCTTAAATGAGCAGTTCTTC. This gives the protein CAWSPLNEQFF.

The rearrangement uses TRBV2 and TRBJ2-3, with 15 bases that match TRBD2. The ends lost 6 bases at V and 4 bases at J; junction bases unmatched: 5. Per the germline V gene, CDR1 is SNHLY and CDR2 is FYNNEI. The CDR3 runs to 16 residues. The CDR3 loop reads CASRKGLAGGADTQYF. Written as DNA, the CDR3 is TGTGCCAGCAGGAAAGGACTAGCGGGGGGGGCAGATACGCAGTATTTT.